The 15 T cell receptor beta chains presented below share a single source sample, sequenced in a study of blood T cell repertoires in COVID-19. Produced via immunoSEQ multiplex PCR; TCRdb's table is partial and in-frame only. The table records 95,000 to 150,000 clones, around 76% of them present only once. The source material was peripheral blood. The receptors were sampled from a man older than 75 with COVID-19, enrolled during active disease.

The V gene is TRBV7-3, the J gene TRBJ1-6; no firm D call. The CDR3 length is 15 residues. The V gene lost 5 bases and the J gene lost 0 bases, with 8 bases spanning the gap. Germline CDR1 is SGHTA and CDR2 is FQGTGA. In DNA, the CDR3 is TGTGCCAGCAGCGCAACTAGCTCCTATAATTCACCCCTCCACTTT. Its protein product is CASSATSSYNSPLHF.

The chain uses TRBV5-6 and TRBJ2-7; 9 bases fit TRBD1. V lost 4 bases and J lost 0; bases outside the gene matches: 5. Germline V CDR1 and CDR2: SGHDT, YYEEEE. The CDR3 has 15 amino acids. The CDR3, as DNA: TGTGCCAGCAGCAGACCGGGACAGGGCTCCTACGAGCAGTACTTC. The encoded protein is CASSRPGQGSYEQYF.

The chain uses TRBV19 and TRBJ1-1; 9 bases map to TRBD1. The CDR3 runs 14 residues. V shed 5 bases and J 3 bases; nucleotides not matched to a gene: 4. CDR1 is LNHDA and CDR2 is SQIVND in the germline V gene (reference sequence). The CDR3 sequence is CASSLQGAYTEAFF. Written as DNA, the CDR3 is TGTGCCAGTAGTCTACAGGGGGCCTACACTGAAGCTTTCTTT.

This clone was detected a few times. The gene calls are TRBV29-1 and TRBJ2-3, with D possibly TRBD1 on 6 matching bases. Germline-derived CDR1 and CDR2 are SQVTM and ANQGSEA. V lost 6 bases, J lost 3 bases, and 10 bases lay in between. This CDR3 region has 12 residues. CDR3 sequence (DNA): TGCAGCGTCCGCGGACAGACAGATACGCAGTATTTT. It specifies CSVRGQTDTQYF.

The table lists this clone with a few counts. The genes are TRBV12-5 and TRBJ2-1; maybe TRBD2 (6 bases). CDR3 length: 16 residues. Between the trimmed V and J ends, which lost 7 bases and 6 bases, there was a span of 22 bases. The germline CDR1 and CDR2 sequences are LGHNT and FRNRAP. The CDR3 protein is CASATTGLAPSNEQFF. In DNA, the CDR3 is TGTGCTAGTGCCACCACGGGGCTAGCGCCAAGCAATGAGCAGTTCTTC.

This clone appeared once. The chain uses TRBV6-5 and TRBJ1-4, with 9 nucleotides matching TRBD1. Losses at the gene ends were 4 bases for V and 10 bases for J; bases not matched to a gene: 7. Germline CDR1 MNHEY, CDR2 SVGAGI. This CDR3 contains 14 residues. DNA for the CDR3: TGTGCCAGCAGTTTAGGACAGGGGATGGGAAAACTGTTTTTT. This gives the protein CASSLGQGMGKLFF.

This clone showed up many times. J is TRBJ1-1 and V is TRBV24-1, with D perhaps matching TRBD1 (5 bases). CDR1 is KGHDR and CDR2 is SFDVKD in the germline V gene. V lost 7 bases and J lost 1, with 9 bases in between. This CDR3 has 13 residues. As DNA, the CDR3 is TGTGCCACCAGGCTCGGGGGGAACACTGAAGCTTTCTTT. As protein: CATRLGGNTEAFF.

This chain joins TRBV5-1 and TRBJ2-1; no definite D call. Deletions cut 0 bases from V and 0 bases from J, with 16 bases between. The germline CDR1 and CDR2 sequences are SGHRS and YFSETQ. The CDR3 spans 18 residues. DNA of the CDR3: TGCGCCAGCAGCTTGGTATTAGCCTCCTCCAGCTCCTACAATGAGCAGTTCTTC. This encodes CASSLVLASSSSYNEQFF.

The chain is built from TRBV14 and TRBJ1-2; D remains unclear. The ends were cut back, 6 bases at V and 6 bases at J, with 17 bases in the middle. The CDR3 has 14 residues. CDR1 and CDR2 from the germline V gene are SGHDN and FVKESK. CDR3 in DNA: TGTGCCAGCAGACCCCAGGAGGGCGTCAATGGCTACACCTTC. Translated, it gives CASRPQEGVNGYTF.

The rearrangement uses TRBV6-5 and TRBJ1-2; 8 positions agree with TRBD1. The trim removed 7 bases at V and 2 bases at J, leaving 3 bases unmatched. CDR1 and CDR2 (germline): MNHEY, SVGAGI. The CDR3 contains 13 residues. The chain's CDR3 is CASKDRGNYGYTF. DNA of the CDR3: TGTGCCAGCAAAGACAGGGGAAACTATGGCTACACCTTC.

This chain connects TRBV6-6 to TRBJ2-2; possible D gene TRBD1, 6 bases. Trimming removed 8 bases at V and 3 bases at J, with 16 bases between. The germline V gene has CDR1 MNHNY and CDR2 SVGAGI (reference sequence). The CDR3 totals 15 residues. Written as DNA, the CDR3 is TGTGCCAGCGGGGGCCGAAACACCTACACCGGGGAGCTGTTTTTT. This codes for CASGGRNTYTGELFF.

The chain employs TRBV7-2 and TRBJ1-4; TRBD1 is a possible D gene (6 bases). The germline V gene encodes CDR1 SGHTA and CDR2 FQGNSA. The CDR3 runs to 14 residues. The V end lost 6 bases, the J end lost 8 bases, and 16 bases lay between the germline ends. In nucleotides, the CDR3 is TGTGCCAGCAGTAGGGGGGGAGTAGGGGAAAAACTGTTTTTT. Translation: CASSRGGVGEKLFF. Looking up the rest from reference TRBV7-2 and TRBJ1-4 gives the full variable domain: GAGVSQSPSNKVTEKGKDVELRCDPISGHTALYWYRQSLGQGLEFLIYFQGNSAPDKSGLPSDRFSAERTGGSVSTLTIQRTQQEDSAVYLCASSRGGVGEKLFFGSGTQLSVL.

The rearrangement joins TRBV29-1 to TRBJ2-7; TRBD2 matches 11 bases. Trimming cost V 5 bases and J 4 bases; bases outside gene matches: 4. The CDR3 spans 13 residues. CDR1 SQVTM and CDR2 ANQGSEA come from the germline V gene. The CDR3 here is CSVRLAGLYEQYF. The CDR3 DNA is TGCAGCGTTAGACTAGCGGGACTGTACGAGCAGTACTTC.

The chain has TRBV28 and TRBJ1-2, with a weak D call TRBD1 (5 bases). Per germline, CDR1 MDHEN and CDR2 SYDVKM. The CDR3 has 12 residues. Trimming removed 5 bases at V and 5 bases at J, with 9 bases between. The CDR3 nucleotides read TGTGCCAGCAGTCCCTCAGGGTATGGCTACACCTTC. Amino acid sequence: CASSPSGYGYTF.

The chain joins TRBV28 to TRBJ2-1; TRBD2 aligns across 7 bases. The germline CDR1 and CDR2 sequences are MDHEN and SYDVKM. The J segment lost 11 bases and the V segment lost 4 bases, leaving 20 bases of the junction unmatched. The CDR3 contains 17 residues. The CDR3 sequence is CASSSLTSFSFKAQQFF. CDR3 bases: TGTGCCAGCAGTTCCTTGACTAGCTTTAGTTTTAAGGCTCAGCAGTTCTTC.